Shown below are 27 T cell receptor beta chains from a single sample sequenced in a study of human T cells and chemical hapten exposure. TCRdb re-called the RACE reads through MiXCR, storing one row per CDR3 protein. The sample shows around 100,000 distinct CDR3 sequences, roughly an eighth of them seen only once. Sample time point: patch test 2, 6 weeks after DPC sensitization. The sample's treatment: therapeutic diphenylcyclopropenone sensitization with weekly scalp DPC. The source material was whole blood, sampled in connection with sensitization to the hapten diphenylcyclopropenone (DPC). The receptor set was obtained from a woman aged 40 to 55 with alopecia areata. Some clones in this sample may be carry-over from other donors' samples.

The chain joins TRBV9 to TRBJ2-1; D is undetermined. Looked up from germline, CDR1 is SGDLS and CDR2 is YYNGEE. The CDR3 has 13 amino acids. V shed 0 bases and J shed 4 bases, with 5 bases lying between them. The CDR3 DNA is TGTGCCAGCAGCGTAGCGCTTTACAATGAGCAGTTCTTC. It specifies CASSVALYNEQFF.

This clonotype was seen a handful of times. This chain uses TRBV9 with TRBJ1-1, with a possible D match to TRBD1 (6 bases). The CDR3 extends over 14 amino acids. The V gene lost 0 bases and the J gene lost 4 bases, with 10 bases spanning the gap. Germline V gene sequence: CDR1 SGDLS, CDR2 YYNGEE. This CDR3 is CASSVVGAPTEAFF. The CDR3 DNA is TGTGCCAGCAGCGTAGTGGGGGCCCCCACTGAAGCTTTCTTT.

The sample holds many counts of this clonotype. V gene TRBV28 combines with J gene TRBJ2-1, with 10 positions matching TRBD2. The V and J ends lost 1 base and 6 bases, in that order; junction bases with no gene match: 6. The germline V gene encodes CDR1 MDHEN and CDR2 SYDVKM. The CDR3 is made up of 16 amino acids. This chain's CDR3 is CASSLLGLAEFNEQFF. The CDR3 DNA reads as TGTGCCAGCAGTTTATTAGGACTAGCGGAGTTCAATGAGCAGTTCTTC.

The rearrangement links TRBV4-3 to TRBJ2-3; D possibly corresponds to TRBD2 (5 bases). V shed 1 base and J shed 0 bases, with 14 bases lying between them. Germline V gene sequence: CDR1 LGHNA, CDR2 YSLEER. The CDR3 totals 17 residues. The CDR3 DNA follows: TGCGCCAGCAGCCAAGTATCTAGCCGACCTAGCACAGATACGCAGTATTTT. Protein product: CASSQVSSRPSTDTQYF.

V gene TRBV7-9 combines with J gene TRBJ2-6; no clear D gene. Germline V lookup: CDR1 SEHNR, CDR2 FQNEAQ (reference sequence). The CDR3 has 14 amino acids. Trimming removed 5 bases from V and 0 bases from J, with 5 bases in between. CDR3 sequence (DNA): TGTGCCAGCAGCACGCCCTCTGGGGCCAACGTCCTGACTTTC. Translated: CASSTPSGANVLTF.

The chain recombines TRBV29-1 with TRBJ2-1; maybe TRBD1 (6 bases). V was trimmed by 4 bases and J by 8 bases, leaving 9 bases between them. Germline values: CDR1 SQVTM, CDR2 ANQGSEA. The CDR3 sequence is 11 residues long. CDR3 amino acids: CSVAQGYEQFF. The CDR3 DNA follows: TGCAGCGTTGCGCAGGGGTATGAGCAGTTCTTC.

The chain couples TRBV7-6 to TRBJ1-1; D gene unclear. The CDR3 length is 13 residues. Trimming cost V 5 bases and J 1 base, with 8 bases left between them. From germline, CDR1 is SGHVS and CDR2 FNYEAQ. The CDR3 DNA is TGTGCCAGCAGCCTACAGAAGAACACTGAAGCTTTCTTT. Translated, it gives CASSLQKNTEAFF.

The rearrangement joins TRBV4-2 to TRBJ2-1; no reliable D call. The CDR3 is made up of 13 amino acids. Germline CDR1 reads LGHNA; CDR2 reads YNFKEQ. V lost 4 bases and J 13 bases, leaving 17 bases between the germline ends. DNA for the CDR3: TGTGCCAGCAGCCTTGGAGCCGTCAAGGAACAGTTCTTC. Amino acid sequence: CASSLGAVKEQFF.

This clonotype was detected many times. The V and J genes are TRBV29-1 and TRBJ2-2; 7 bases match TRBD2. Unmatched junction bases numbered 11, after V lost 3 bases and J lost 4 bases. Germline assignment: CDR1 SQVTM and CDR2 ANQGSEA. There are 16 residues in the CDR3. CDR3 sequence reads: CSVEGVGGSSTGELFF. In DNA, the CDR3 is TGCAGCGTTGAGGGTGTGGGCGGGAGTAGCACCGGGGAGCTGTTTTTT.

This clonotype was recorded a few times. This chain links TRBV4-3 with TRBJ2-7; 10 positions agree with TRBD2. J gave up 11 bases and V 0 bases, and 13 bases lay outside the gene matches. The germline gives CDR1 LGHNA, CDR2 YSLEER. This CDR3 is 16 amino acids long. The CDR3 DNA is TGCGCCAGCAGCCAAGATGTGGGTAGCGGGAGGCCGGAGGAGTACTTC. Translation gives CASSQDVGSGRPEEYF.

This clonotype appeared many times. The gene calls are TRBV12-3 or TRBV12-4 and TRBJ1-1; TRBD1 is a possible D gene (5 bases). V shed 8 bases and J shed 3 bases, with 16 bases lying between them. CDR3 length: 14 amino acids. The DNA for the CDR3 is TGTGCCAGCTCCCGGGGGGGTATCGACACTGAAGCTTTCTTT. Protein sequence: CASSRGGIDTEAFF.

This clonotype was recorded many times. The chain recombines TRBV28 with TRBJ1-1; D may be TRBD1 (6 bases). This CDR3 contains 14 residues. Germline values: CDR1 MDHEN, CDR2 SYDVKM. V was shortened by 6 bases and J by 6 bases, with 17 bases between the two germline ends. The CDR3 bases are TGTGCCAGCAGCCCAGGGGAGTCAAGCGCTGAAGCTTTCTTT. Translation gives CASSPGESSAEAFF.

This chain links TRBV24-1 with TRBJ2-1; 9 bases fit TRBD1. The CDR3 is 15 amino acids. The V gene's germline CDR1 is KGHDR and CDR2 SFDVKD. V was pared by 6 bases and J by 5 bases, with 7 bases of the junction left unmatched. CDR3 amino acids: CATSFSGTGNNEQFF. The CDR3 nucleotides are TGTGCCACCAGTTTCTCCGGGACAGGGAACAATGAGCAGTTCTTC.

This sequence joins TRBV12-3 or TRBV12-4 and TRBJ2-5, with D possibly matching TRBD2 (6 bases). V was trimmed by 5 bases and J by 7 bases, leaving 17 bases between them. The CDR3 has 14 residues. The CDR3 loop is CASSATSTSGTQYF. In DNA form, the CDR3 reads TGTGCCAGCAGTGCGACTAGTACGAGTGGGACCCAGTACTTC.

At least ten counts were recorded for this clonotype. The chain links TRBV3-1 to TRBJ1-2, with TRBD1 matching 7 bases. This CDR3 has 12 amino acids. Per germline, CDR1 LGHDT and CDR2 YNNKEL (reference sequence). Trimming cost V 4 bases and J 7 bases; bases outside gene matches: 3. The DNA for the CDR3 is TGTGCCAGCAGCCGACAGGGAAGTGGCTACACCTTC. Translation: CASSRQGSGYTF.

This clonotype was seen repeatedly, ten times or more. This sequence joins TRBV10-3 and TRBJ2-1; D remains unclear. The length of the CDR3 is 14 residues. Germline V gives CDR1 ENHRY, CDR2 SYGVKD. Trimming removed 4 bases from V and 1 base from J, with 8 bases in between. The CDR3 loop is CAISGDNSYNEQFF. The CDR3 coding sequence is TGTGCCATCAGTGGCGATAATTCCTACAATGAGCAGTTCTTC.

This clonotype was detected ten times or more. CDR3 nucleotides: TGTGCCAGCTCACCACAGGGGGCGAGCACTGAAGCTTTCTTT. Its protein is CASSPQGASTEAFF. This rearrangement joins TRBV18 to TRBJ1-1; 7 nucleotides agree with TRBD1. This CDR3 contains 14 residues. Germline loops: CDR1 KGHSH, CDR2 LQKENI. V dropped 1 base and J dropped 4; count of bases not matched to a gene: 3.

The V and J genes are TRBV7-3 and TRBJ2-1; TRBD1 might be the D (5 bases). Trimming shortened V by 3 bases and J by 4 bases, and 13 bases separated the two germline ends. CDR3 length: 15 residues. Germline-derived CDR1 and CDR2 are SGHTA and FQGTGA. CDR3 loop: CASSLAQGKYNEQFF. The CDR3 nucleotides are TGTGCCAGCAGCTTGGCTCAGGGCAAATACAATGAGCAGTTCTTC.

This clonotype was seen more than once but under ten times. The chain couples TRBV6-5 to TRBJ2-7; TRBD2 matches at 8 bases. In germline, CDR1 is MNHEY, CDR2 SVGAGI. The CDR3 contains 14 residues. Losses at the gene ends were 7 bases for V and 1 base for J; bases not matched to a gene: 6. CDR3 DNA sequence: TGTGCCAGCAAAGCGGGAGACCCTTCCTACGAGCAGTACTTC. Translation: CASKAGDPSYEQYF.

This clonotype was observed at least ten times. V gene TRBV24-1 combines with J gene TRBJ2-1; either TRBD1 or TRBD2 may supply D (5 bases each). Germline loops: CDR1 KGHDR, CDR2 SFDVKD. CDR3 length equals 15 residues. Trimming took 6 bases from V and 8 from J, leaving 19 bases between them. The CDR3 loop is CATSSPGTPAHEQFF. DNA of the CDR3: TGTGCCACCAGTTCACCCGGGACCCCCGCCCATGAGCAGTTCTTC.

This clonotype was observed a handful of times. The rearrangement uses TRBV20-1 and TRBJ1-1, with 8 bases identical to TRBD1. V was pared by 6 bases and J by 5 bases, with 8 bases of the junction left unmatched. The CDR3 sequence is 13 residues long. Per germline, CDR1 DFQATT and CDR2 SNEGSKA (reference sequence). CDR3: CSALDRERTEAFF. CDR3 nucleotide sequence: TGCAGTGCCTTGGACAGGGAAAGGACTGAAGCTTTCTTT.

This clonotype was counted many times. The rearrangement uses TRBV7-2 and TRBJ2-5; no definite D call. Germline loops: CDR1 SGHTA, CDR2 FQGNSA. This CDR3 contains 13 residues. V dropped 3 bases and J dropped 5 bases, with 10 bases sitting between them. The CDR3 DNA reads TGTGCCAGCAGCTTCAGGATGACGGAGACCCAGTACTTC. Translated: CASSFRMTETQYF.

J is TRBJ2-2 and V is TRBV10-3; D is possibly TRBD1 or TRBD2 (6 bases each). CDR3 size: 14 residues. The germline CDR1 and CDR2 sequences are ENHRY and SYGVKD. The V gene lost 10 bases and the J gene lost 3 bases, with 15 bases spanning the gap. In DNA, the CDR3 is TGTGCCACCCACCCGGGGGCCGACACCGGGGAGCTGTTTTTT. It is translated as CATHPGADTGELFF.

CDR3 DNA: TGTGCCAGCAGCGTAGGTACTAGCGGGAGGAACGAGCAGTACTTC. It yields the protein CASSVGTSGRNEQYF. The genes are TRBV9 and TRBJ2-7; 12 bases are a match to TRBD2. From germline, CDR1 is SGDLS and CDR2 YYNGEE. V trimming: 0 bases; J trimming: 5 bases; junction bases outside the gene matches: 3. This CDR3 is built from 15 residues.

The chain employs TRBV11-2 and TRBJ2-1; 11 nucleotides agree with TRBD2. Germline CDR1 SGHAT, CDR2 FQNNGV. This CDR3 spans 17 amino acids. The V segment lost 0 bases and the J segment 7 bases; nucleotides outside the gene matches: 8. CDR3 bases: TGTGCCAGCAGCTTAGATCGGGCTAGCGGGAGGAGGAATGAGCAGTTCTTC. Protein: CASSLDRASGRRNEQFF.

This clonotype has only a few counts. The gene calls are TRBV4-2 and TRBJ1-1; D uncertain. Deletions cut 0 bases from V and 6 bases from J, with 8 bases between. This CDR3 has 13 residues. Per germline, CDR1 LGHNA and CDR2 YNFKEQ. Here the CDR3 reads CASSQDLASEAFF. Here the CDR3 DNA reads TGTGCCAGCAGCCAAGATCTGGCCTCTGAAGCTTTCTTT.

This clonotype was found many times. The chain links TRBV9 to TRBJ2-7; the D is unclear. Germline loops: CDR1 SGDLS, CDR2 YYNGEE. This CDR3 is 14 amino acids long. V was cut by 0 bases and J by 2 bases, with 9 bases left in between. CDR3 in amino acids: CASSVGVAPYEQYF. CDR3 nucleotide sequence: TGTGCCAGCAGCGTAGGGGTAGCCCCCTACGAGCAGTACTTC.